The 3 T cell receptor beta chains reported below all come from one sample, sequenced in a study of T cell repertoires in cytomegalovirus infection. A single record per CDR3 protein comes from TCRdb applying MiXCR to the reads. The data contain around 300,000 distinct CDR3 sequences, approximately 9.5% of them singletons. Material: PBMCs. The source is a human donor in good health (CMV status not recorded). Some clones in this sample may be carry-over from other donors' samples.

The V gene is TRBV5-6, the J gene TRBJ2-1, with 7 bases matching TRBD2. CDR1 SGHDT and CDR2 YYEEEE come from the germline V gene. The CDR3 has 17 residues. V shed 7 bases, J shed 2 bases, and the junction held 15 bases outside the gene matches. The CDR3 DNA sequence: TGTGCCAGCGGACCTAGGACTAGGGCTGGCCCCTACAATGAGCAGTTCTTC. This encodes CASGPRTRAGPYNEQFF.

This clonotype has just a few counts. The V gene is TRBV6-2 or TRBV6-3, the J gene TRBJ2-5, with TRBD2 matching over 9 bases. The germline CDR1 and CDR2 sequences are MNHEY and SVGEGT. This CDR3 contains 14 residues. After removal of 6 bases from V and 3 bases from J, the junction contained 5 bases not matched to a gene. The CDR3 DNA reads TGTGCCAGCAGAGAGGGGACTAGCAAAGAGACCCAGTACTTC. The encoded protein is CASREGTSKETQYF.

This clonotype appeared a few times. The chain has TRBV2 and TRBJ1-2; the D gene is possibly TRBD1 (6 bases). The CDR3 runs to 17 residues. The germline gives CDR1 SNHLY, CDR2 FYNNEI. The V end was cut by 3 bases, the J end by 0 bases, with 17 bases between. The CDR3: CASSDVRTASSNYGYTF. The CDR3 region has the DNA TGTGCCAGCAGTGATGTTAGGACAGCCTCATCTAACTATGGCTACACCTTC.